The 17 T cell receptor beta chains given below trace back to one sample, sequenced in a study of blood T cells in healthy people across ages. The authors ran a second PCR of 7 to 11 cycles using a sample-barcoded 5' primer and a J-beta primer mix. From the 5' RACE reads, TCRdb called clonotypes with MiXCR, one entry per CDR3 protein. The repertoire holds some 1.8 million distinct CDR3 sequences, roughly two fifths seen once, with roughly 23% in the top ten. Sequenced sample: blood. Receptor source: a human donor in good health.

The chain links TRBV20-1 to TRBJ1-5; TRBD1 might be the D (6 bases). V lost 0 bases and J 5 bases, leaving 11 bases between the germline ends. Germline CDR1 DFQATT, CDR2 SNEGSKA (reference sequence). This CDR3 is 14 amino acids long. In nucleotides, the CDR3 is TGCAGTGCTAGAGATCCTGGGGGCCATCAGCCCCAGCATTTT. Protein sequence: CSARDPGGHQPQHF.

This sequence joins TRBV7-2 and TRBJ2-5; TRBD2 aligns across 11 bases. The DNA end favors TRBJ2-7, so the J call may be wrong. Germline V gives CDR1 SGHTA, CDR2 FQGNSA. This CDR3 contains 17 residues. CDR3 protein: CASSFLAGGLEDYEQYF. CDR3 nucleotides: TGTGCCAGCAGCTTTCTAGCGGGGGGCCTAGAAGACTACGAGCAGTACTTC.

The chain is built from TRBV24-1 and TRBJ2-5; possibly TRBD1 for D (6 bases). V was cut by 3 bases and J by 11 bases, with 24 bases left in between. CDR1 is KGHDR, CDR2 SFDVKD, per germline. The CDR3 extends over 16 amino acids. In nucleotides, the CDR3 is TGTGCCACCAGTGATAATAAACAGGGTGACGTCTACGGGCAGTACTTC. It codes for CATSDNKQGDVYGQYF.

This clonotype appeared a few times. This chain connects TRBV4-3 to TRBJ2-4; no firm D call. The better agreement between TRBJ2-7 and the DNA end casts doubt on the J call. The CDR3 has 13 residues. The germline gives CDR1 LGHNA, CDR2 YSLEER. This chain's CDR3 is CASSRGLGDEQYF. The CDR3 DNA sequence: TGCGCCAGCAGCCGTGGCCTTGGGGACGAGCAGTACTTC.

CDR3 sequence: CASWDRAYEQYF. In DNA, the CDR3 is TGTGCCAGCTGGGACAGAGCCTACGAGCAGTACTTC. The chain combines TRBV28 with TRBJ2-7, with 7 positions matching TRBD1. V shed 8 bases, J shed 2 bases, and the junction held 3 bases outside the gene matches. Germline CDR1 MDHEN, CDR2 SYDVKM. CDR3 size: 12 residues.

The gene calls are TRBV10-3 and TRBJ2-4, with D perhaps TRBD1 (6 bases). The CDR3 has 12 residues. V shed 6 bases and J shed 13 bases, with 16 bases lying between them. Looked up from germline, CDR1 is ENHRY and CDR2 is SYGVKD. The CDR3, as DNA: TGTGCCATCAGGACAGGTACCGAGGAGCAGTACTTC. Amino acid sequence: CAIRTGTEEQYF.

This clonotype was detected only a few times. J is TRBJ1-2 and V is TRBV7-2; TRBD1 might be the D (5 bases). V was cut by 2 bases and J by 4 bases, with 11 bases left in between. The germline V gene has CDR1 SGHTA and CDR2 FQGNSA. There are 14 residues in the CDR3. DNA of the CDR3: TGTGCCAGCAGCTTAACCGGGGCCTCCTATGGCTACACCTTC. It specifies CASSLTGASYGYTF.

This clonotype was seen more than once but under ten times. The rearrangement links TRBV4-3 to TRBJ1-1; TRBD1 is a possible D gene (5 bases). CDR1 and CDR2 from the germline V gene are LGHNA and YSLEER. The V end was cut by 5 bases, the J end by 5 bases, with 15 bases between. The CDR3 extends over 14 amino acids. The CDR3 nucleotides read TGCGCCAGCAGCAGGGGACGACAAAGGACTGAAGCTTTCTTT. Its translation is CASSRGRQRTEAFF.

The chain couples TRBV7-8 to TRBJ2-1; 8 bases are a match to TRBD2. This CDR3 region has 15 residues. Germline CDR1 reads SGHVS; CDR2 reads FQNEAQ. Losses at the gene ends were 3 bases for V and 4 bases for J; bases not matched to a gene: 5. The CDR3 sequence is CASSFFSGAYNEQFF. As DNA, the CDR3 is TGTGCCAGCAGCTTCTTTAGCGGGGCGTACAATGAGCAGTTCTTC.

On this clonotype: A much larger clone differs by one base, so this may be a read error. The chain has TRBV28 and TRBJ1-5, with 8 nucleotides matching TRBD1. The junction had 9 bases not matched to a gene; V was cut back by 5 bases and J by 9 bases. The germline V gene has CDR1 MDHEN and CDR2 SYDVKM. This CDR3 comprises 14 residues. The CDR3 region is CASSPDRVDRPQHF. The CDR3 DNA follows: TGTGCCAGCAGTCCGGACAGGGTGGATCGGCCCCAGCATTTT.

This clonotype came up a few times. J is TRBJ2-5 and V is TRBV4-1, with D possibly TRBD2 on 5 matching bases. The CDR3 spans 12 residues. V was clipped by 3 bases and J by 7 bases, with 9 bases between them. CDR1 is MGHRA and CDR2 is YSYEKL in the germline V gene. CDR3 sequence reads: CASSHLEGTQYF. The CDR3 nucleotides read TGCGCCAGCAGCCACTTAGAGGGGACCCAGTACTTC.

The J gene is TRBJ1-3, the V gene TRBV12-3 or TRBV12-4; D is unclear. Deletions cut 3 bases from V and 3 bases from J, with 6 bases between. The CDR3 spans 13 residues. The CDR3: CASSFGIGNTIYF. The DNA of the CDR3 is TGTGCCAGCAGTTTCGGAATTGGAAACACCATATATTTT.

This clonotype was recorded at least ten times. The DNA for the CDR3 is TGCAGTGTACCCAGTGCCTACGAGCAGTACTTC. This encodes CSVPSAYEQYF. The V call is TRBV20-1, the J call TRBJ2-7; D not resolved. Germline loops: CDR1 DFQATT, CDR2 SNEGSKA (reference sequence). V lost 7 bases and J lost 2, with 9 bases in between. This CDR3 region has 11 residues.

This clonotype was counted between two and nine times. V gene TRBV29-1 combines with J gene TRBJ1-4; D call uncertain. The CDR3 length is 17 residues. Germline V gene data show CDR1 as SQVTM and CDR2 as ANQGSEA. V lost 0 bases, J lost 3 bases, and 17 bases lay in between. CDR3 DNA sequence: TGCAGCGTTGAAGATGGCCCTTCTGGGCCCGCTAATGAAAAACTGTTTTTT. It specifies CSVEDGPSGPANEKLFF.

This clonotype has a handful of counts. The gene calls are TRBV2 and TRBJ2-7, with 8 bases matching TRBD1. V was pared by 7 bases and J by 7 bases, with 12 bases of the junction left unmatched. The CDR3 covers 14 residues. Germline loops: CDR1 SNHLY, CDR2 FYNNEI. The CDR3 spells CASIYFPRGQEQYF. The CDR3 bases are TGTGCCAGCATCTACTTCCCCAGGGGGCAAGAGCAGTACTTC.

As to this clonotype: At one end, the junction sequence differs from germline, possibly due to a read error. The gene calls are TRBV11-1 and TRBJ2-1; weak D call: TRBD1 (5 bases). There are 15 residues in the CDR3. Germline V gene data show CDR1 as SGHAT and CDR2 as FQDESV (reference sequence). CDR3 loop: CASSPHQGSYNEQFF. The CDR3 region has the DNA TGTGCCAGCAGCCCTCATCAGGGTTCCTACAATGAACAGTTCTTC.

V usage is TRBV12-3 or TRBV12-4 and J usage is TRBJ2-1; 8 nucleotides line up with TRBD1. V lost 5 bases, J lost 4 bases, and 16 bases stayed unmatched. The CDR3 covers 18 residues. CDR3 region: CASSPEPGTGHGYNEQFF. In DNA form, the CDR3 reads TGTGCCAGCAGTCCGGAACCCGGGACAGGCCATGGGTACAATGAGCAGTTCTTC.